These 6 T cell receptor beta chains share one sample of origin, sequenced in a study of T-cell memory formation after mild COVID-19. MiXCR, applied by TCRdb to the 5' RACE reads, yields one record per CDR3 protein. The profile shows some 260,000 distinct CDR3 sequences, around 17% of them singletons. The specimen sequenced was PBMCs or a T cell subset sorted from them (not recorded which). These receptors all stem from a man between 18 and 29 years old who had mild COVID-19 (a few samples of this study predate the infection). Cell type and time point are not known.

This clonotype occurred a few times. V is TRBV5-1 and J is TRBJ2-3, with 7 nucleotides matching TRBD1. Germline V gene lookup returns CDR1 SGHRS and CDR2 YFSETQ. V shed 0 bases, J shed 0 bases, and the junction held 19 bases outside the gene matches. The CDR3 runs 21 residues. As DNA, the CDR3 is TGCGCCAGCAGCTTGGGCCTTAGGACAGGAGGAAGAATAACTAGCACAGATACGCAGTATTTT. This encodes CASSLGLRTGGRITSTDTQYF. The variable domain in full, completed from reference TRBV5-1 and TRBJ2-3, reads KAGVTQTPRYLIKTRGQQVTLSCSPISGHRSVSWYQQTPGQGLQFLFEYFSETQRNKGNFPGRFSGRQFSNSRSEMNVSTLELGDSALYLCASSLGLRTGGRITSTDTQYFGPGTRLTVL.

The chain recombines TRBV3-1 with TRBJ2-3; D is perhaps TRBD1 (6 bases). Germline V gene lookup returns CDR1 LGHDT and CDR2 YNNKEL (reference sequence). Trimming removed 6 bases at V and 2 bases at J, with 12 bases between. The CDR3 is made up of 14 amino acids. In DNA, the CDR3 is TGTGCCAGCAGACGAACAGGGCTCACAGATACGCAGTATTTT. It specifies CASRRTGLTDTQYF.

This CDR3 is CASSRQTSGSPLHF. The CDR3, as DNA: TGTGCCAGCAGCAGACAGACCTCGGGGTCACCCCTCCACTTT. This chain uses TRBV6-5 with TRBJ1-6; perhaps TRBD1 as D (5 bases). The V gene lost 6 bases and the J gene lost 10 bases, with 16 bases spanning the gap. The germline gives CDR1 MNHEY, CDR2 SVGAGI. This CDR3 has 14 amino acids.

This clonotype was seen a few times. DNA of the CDR3: TGTGCCAGCAGCCCCCGGGACGGCGAGGGGGCCGGGGAGCTGTTTTTT. Translated: CASSPRDGEGAGELFF. The V and J genes are TRBV9 and TRBJ2-2; possible D gene TRBD1, 6 bases. This CDR3 is built from 16 residues. The V end lost 4 bases, the J end lost 6 bases, and 19 bases lay between the germline ends. Germline CDR1 and CDR2: SGDLS and YYNGEE. The full variable domain, in which reference TRBV9 and TRBJ2-2 provide the parts outside the CDR3, is DSGVTQTPKHLITATGQRVTLRCSPRSGDLSVYWYQQSLDQGLQFLIQYYNGEERAKGNILERFSAQQFPDLHSELNLSSLELGDSALYFCASSPRDGEGAGELFFGEGSRLTVL.

The chain links TRBV29-1 to TRBJ2-1; D gene ambiguous. CDR1 and CDR2 (germline): SQVTM, ANQGSEA. Trimming took off 6 bases at V and 7 bases at J, with 19 bases between the two ends. This CDR3 is 14 amino acids long. CDR3 bases: TGCAGCGTCAGCCCCCCCTTGCGAAGTAATGAGCAGTTCTTC. Translated, it gives CSVSPPLRSNEQFF.

This clonotype occurred a few times. V is TRBV7-2 and J is TRBJ2-3; D could derive from TRBD1 or TRBD2 (7 bases each). Trimming shortened V by 2 bases and J by 0 bases, and 18 bases separated the two germline ends. CDR1 and CDR2 (germline): SGHTA, FQGNSA. This CDR3 contains 18 residues. The CDR3 DNA is TGTGCCAGCAGCTTATTTAGGGGGCGGGGGACCAGCACAGATACGCAGTATTTT. Its translation is CASSLFRGRGTSTDTQYF.